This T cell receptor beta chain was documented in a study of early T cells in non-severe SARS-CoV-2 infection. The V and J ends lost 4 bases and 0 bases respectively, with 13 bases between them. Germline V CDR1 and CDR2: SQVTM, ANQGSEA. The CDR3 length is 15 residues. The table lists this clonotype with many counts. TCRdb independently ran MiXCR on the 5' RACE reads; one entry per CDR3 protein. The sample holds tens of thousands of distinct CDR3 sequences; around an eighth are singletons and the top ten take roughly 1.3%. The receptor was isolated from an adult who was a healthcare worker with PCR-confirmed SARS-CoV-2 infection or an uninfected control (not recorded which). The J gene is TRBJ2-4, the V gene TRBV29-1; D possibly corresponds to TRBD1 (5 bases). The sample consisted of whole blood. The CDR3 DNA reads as TGCAGCGTTGTACAGGTTGGGCTAGCCAAAAACATTCAGTACTTC. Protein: CSVVQVGLAKNIQYF.